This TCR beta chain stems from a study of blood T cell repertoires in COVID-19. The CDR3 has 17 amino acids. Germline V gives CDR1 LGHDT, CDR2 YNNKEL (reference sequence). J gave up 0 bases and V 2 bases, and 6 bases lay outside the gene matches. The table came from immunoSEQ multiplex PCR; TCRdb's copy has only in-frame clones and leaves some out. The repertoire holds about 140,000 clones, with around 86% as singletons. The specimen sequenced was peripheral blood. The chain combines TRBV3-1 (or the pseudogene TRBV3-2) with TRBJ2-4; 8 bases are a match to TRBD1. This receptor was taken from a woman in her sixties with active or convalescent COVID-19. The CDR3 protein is CASSQSGQVVAKNIQYF. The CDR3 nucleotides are TGTGCCAGCAGCCAATCGGGACAGGTCGTAGCCAAAAACATTCAGTACTTC.